This T cell receptor (beta chain) comes out of a study of T cell responses to AZD1222 COVID-19 vaccine (dated by TCRdb to the early 2020s). As for the study more broadly: AZD1222 recipients with second doses at about 4 weeks or about 12 weeks were pooled, because spike-specific TCR depth and breadth did not differ between schedules. Trial participants were enrolled by age into 18-55, 56-69 and 70-plus year subgroups, with about 150, 27 and 61 TCR-sequenced participants respectively. A total of 230 or so trial participants underwent TCR sequencing, of whom some 210 received two doses of AZD1222 and some 25 received two doses of the MenACWY control vaccine.

The CDR3 regions of human TCRbeta chains were analyzed by immunosequencing. The original methods were these. TCRs in the repertoires were compared against a reference library of SARS-CoV-2-specific TCRs that had been generated with the MIRA antigen-specificity platform. Breadth was defined as the fraction of unique TCRs that were SARS-CoV-2-associated. Depth was defined as the fraction of total T cells that were SARS-CoV-2-associated. Using the MIRA data, each spike-specific TCR was assigned both to the spike region to which the TCR was reactive and to a CD4 or CD8 class. Log10-transformed breadth and depth values were compared by one-way ANOVA with Sidak's multiple comparisons tests. The table was pulled from immuneACCESS by TCRdb, which kept in-frame rearrangements only. Such tables lose some clones; where checked, under half of the loss comes from unresolved V genes, and the rest has no known cause. V, J and clone size were drawn from that table, and D and trimming were deduced from the DNA. This sample lists tens of thousands of clones; approximately 80% were detected once. Clones ranked in the top ten supply under 6% of the sample.

Sample time point, as interpreted from the label and publication: baseline before first vaccination. The vaccinee samples were drawn from two UK trials, COV001 and COV002, one of which was a single-blind randomized controlled phase 2/3 trial testing AZD1222 (ChAdOx1 nCoV-19) in healthy adults. Trial participant PBMC samples were collected at day 0 and day 28 after the second dose for TCRbeta chain sequencing. The V end loses 0 bases and the J end loses 3 bases, and a stretch of 10 bases separates them. CDR1 and CDR2 are drawn from the germline V gene: SGDLS, YYNGEE. The CDR3 covers 14 residues, taking in both the cysteine and the phenylalanine. Only CDR3 DNA is held: 42 bases, read in frame from base 1. Results the study describes overall, beyond this receptor: After two AZD1222 doses, both the breadth and the depth of spike-specific TCRs were significantly higher than at day 0 and than in MenACWY recipients. In the small 56-69-year group, the increase in depth fell short of significance, most likely because of low power. Conclusions about previously exposed vaccinees are limited because only a handful of AZD1222 recipients were SARS-CoV-2 seropositive at baseline. Because no day 14 peak-response samples were available, the repertoires could be characterized only after the peak T cell response. Participants were mostly white British and included more females than males, and it was suggested by the authors that clonal diversity may have been underestimated. The vaccine-associated CD4 TCRs covered the entire spike protein, and the dominant responses fell in regions 160-218 and 743-854. Epitopes outside the regions mutated in the B.1.351 and B.1.1.7 variants were reportedly recognized by nearly half of the unique spike-specific TCRs.

About this clone itself: What antigen it recognizes has not been identified. Base qualities were left out, and no much larger clone turns up one base away.

Here the chain combines TRBV9 and TRBJ2-7; no D gene is confidently identified. The receptor was derived from an adult in good health. This sample comprised peripheral blood, obtained on day 0 of AZD1222 vaccination. The CDR3 reads as follows: CASSVAVGFYEQYF. Read as DNA, the sequence is TGTGCCAGCAGCGTAGCGGTGGGTTTCTACGAGCAGTACTTC. When the CDR3 is completed using the reference TRBV9 and TRBJ2-7 genes on either side, the full variable domain is DSGVTQTPKHLITATGQRVTLRCSPRSGDLSVYWYQQSLDQGLQFLIQYYNGEERAKGNILERFSAQQFPDLHSELNLSSLELGDSALYFCASSVAVGFYEQYFGPGTRLTVT.